The 24 T cell receptor beta chains in this list originate from one sample, sequenced in a study of blood T cell repertoires in COVID-19. TCRdb keeps only in-frame clones here, not all; method: immunoSEQ multiplex PCR. Of approximately 190,000 clones in the sample, approximately 90% were seen once. The sequenced sample consisted of peripheral blood. The source of these receptors is a middle-aged man with active or convalescent COVID-19.

The chain carries TRBV4-2 and TRBJ2-7; tentative D call: TRBD1 (5 bases). CDR1 is LGHNA, CDR2 YNFKEQ, per germline. The CDR3 length is 13 residues. Trimming cost V 4 bases and J 2 bases, with 9 bases left between them. The CDR3 sequence is CASSRGQAYEQYF. The CDR3 region has the DNA TGTGCCAGCAGCCGTGGACAAGCCTACGAGCAGTACTTC.

Details on this clone: A junction boundary mismatches the germline segment, possibly from a read error. This chain links TRBV2 with TRBJ2-1; 7 bases map to TRBD2. The CDR3 consists of 12 residues. In germline, CDR1 is SNHLY, CDR2 FYNNEI. CDR3: CASSETRSGGVF. CDR3 nucleotide sequence: TGTGCCAGCAGTGAGACGAGGTCGGGAGGAGTCTTC.

J is TRBJ2-1 and V is TRBV28; TRBD1 might be the D (6 bases). The CDR3 extends over 13 amino acids. Trimming took 7 bases from V and 4 from J, leaving 11 bases between them. Germline assignment: CDR1 MDHEN and CDR2 SYDVKM. The CDR3 here is CASTHGTYNEQFF. DNA of the CDR3: TGTGCCAGCACGCACGGGACATACAATGAGCAGTTCTTC.

The chain carries TRBV7-2 and TRBJ1-5, with 7 bases that match TRBD1. The ends lost 2 bases at V and 2 bases at J; junction bases unmatched: 3. From germline, CDR1 is SGHTA and CDR2 FQGNSA. This CDR3 contains 15 residues. CDR3 in DNA: TGTGCCAGCAGCTTATTCCAGGGGGGCAATCAGCCCCAGCATTTT. This codes for CASSLFQGGNQPQHF.

The chain has TRBV7-9 and TRBJ1-4; D uncertain. This CDR3 is 16 amino acids long. With 5 bases removed from V and 0 bases from J, the gap between germline ends came to 13 bases. Germline CDR1 SEHNR, CDR2 FQNEAQ (reference sequence). The CDR3 DNA follows: TGTGCCAGCAGCCACTCCTCTTCGGCAACTAATGAAAAACTGTTTTTT. As protein: CASSHSSSATNEKLFF.

V is TRBV30 and J is TRBJ1-2, with TRBD1 identical over 10 bases. The CDR3 is 15 residues long. Germline values: CDR1 GTSNPN, CDR2 SVGIG (reference sequence). The ends lost 3 bases at V and 1 base at J; junction bases unmatched: 5. The CDR3 bases are TGTGCCTGGAGCACCGGGACAGGGGTTAACTATGGCTACACCTTC. Translated: CAWSTGTGVNYGYTF.

The sample holds one count of this clone. The rearrangement joins TRBV5-4 to TRBJ2-5, with 7 nucleotides matching TRBD2. Germline CDR1 is SGHNT and CDR2 is YYREEE (reference sequence). The CDR3 is made up of 15 amino acids. Trimming cost V 4 bases and J 5 bases; bases outside gene matches: 11. The CDR3 is CASSPPTGGGETQYF. DNA of the CDR3: TGTGCCAGCAGCCCTCCTACGGGGGGTGGTGAGACCCAGTACTTC.

The CDR3, as DNA: TGTGCCAGCAGCCCATCAGGCCGAAGGGAAAAACTGTTTTTT. This codes for CASSPSGRREKLFF. V gene TRBV14 combines with J gene TRBJ1-4; unclear D gene. The V and J ends lost 4 bases and 8 bases respectively, with 14 bases between them. The CDR3 covers 14 residues. Germline V CDR1 and CDR2: SGHDN, FVKESK.

The chain recombines TRBV5-6 with TRBJ1-3, with TRBD1 matching 11 bases. CDR1 SGHDT and CDR2 YYEEEE come from the germline V gene. The V gene end was trimmed by 2 bases and the J gene end by 0 bases; junction bases not matched to a gene: 7. The CDR3 contains 18 residues. DNA for the CDR3: TGTGCCAGCAGCTTACTCCCGGGACAGGGGGGCTCTGGAAACACCATATATTTT. It is translated as CASSLLPGQGGSGNTIYF. The variable domain in full, completed from reference TRBV5-6 and TRBJ1-3, reads DAGVTQSPTHLIKTRGQQVTLRCSPKSGHDTVSWYQQALGQGPQFIFQYYEEEERQRGNFPDRFSGHQFPNYSSELNVNALLLGDSALYLCASSLLPGQGGSGNTIYFGEGSWLTVV.

The chain is built from TRBV3-1 (or the pseudogene TRBV3-2) and TRBJ2-2; TRBD2 is a possible D gene (6 bases). V was pared by 4 bases and J by 4 bases, with 13 bases between. The CDR3 is 15 residues long. Germline V lookup: CDR1 LGHDT, CDR2 YNNKEL (reference sequence). CDR3 protein: CASSPRDSGTGELFF. The CDR3 DNA reads TGTGCCAGCAGCCCCAGAGATAGCGGCACCGGGGAGCTGTTTTTT.

The chain uses TRBV7-2 and TRBJ2-1; 13 bases line up with TRBD2. Per germline, CDR1 SGHTA and CDR2 FQGNSA. The CDR3 runs 16 residues. The V gene end was trimmed by 5 bases and the J gene end by 9 bases; junction bases not matched to a gene: 10. DNA of the CDR3: TGTGCCAGCAGCCAATCCGGACTAGCGGGAGACGGTGAGCAGTTCTTC. Its protein is CASSQSGLAGDGEQFF.

J is TRBJ2-6 and V is TRBV6-4; D may be TRBD2 (6 bases). The germline V gene has CDR1 MRHNA and CDR2 SNTAGT. V lost 8 bases to trimming and J lost 0 bases, with 11 bases between them. The CDR3 is made up of 15 amino acids. CDR3 coding DNA: TGTGCCAGCCGGACTACTAGCTCTGGGGCCAACGTCCTGACTTTC. Protein product: CASRTTSSGANVLTF.

The chain employs TRBV10-3 and TRBJ2-5; TRBD1 agrees at 7 bases. CDR3 length: 14 amino acids. Unmatched junction bases numbered 5, after V lost 2 bases and J lost 5 bases. CDR1 is ENHRY, CDR2 SYGVKD, per germline. CDR3 sequence reads: CAISEGRGTETQYF. The CDR3 DNA follows: TGTGCCATCAGTGAGGGCAGGGGGACGGAGACCCAGTACTTC.

The V and J genes are TRBV4-2 and TRBJ2-7; a weak D match, TRBD2 (5 bases). V was clipped by 4 bases and J by 0 bases, with 16 bases between them. CDR1 is LGHNA and CDR2 is YNFKEQ in the germline V gene. The CDR3 has 16 amino acids. The DNA of the CDR3 is TGTGCCAGCAGCCGAAAACTAGGATCGAGCTCCTACGAGCAGTACTTC. It translates to CASSRKLGSSSYEQYF.

The chain carries TRBV7-9 and TRBJ1-1; D gene unclear. CDR3 length equals 13 residues. In germline, CDR1 is SEHNR, CDR2 FQNEAQ (reference sequence). The V and J ends lost 7 bases and 4 bases respectively, with 13 bases between them. CDR3 region: CASNPEAGTEAFF. The CDR3, as DNA: TGTGCCAGCAACCCCGAAGCGGGCACTGAAGCTTTCTTT.

DNA of the CDR3: TGTGCCACCAGCAGAGGCCTGGGACTAGCGGGGGGCGCCGGCGATACGCAGTATTTT. Amino acid sequence: CATSRGLGLAGGAGDTQYF. The V gene is TRBV15, the J gene TRBJ2-3, with 15 bases identical to TRBD2. The CDR3 runs to 19 residues. Trimming cost V 1 base and J 6 bases; bases outside gene matches: 11. Germline V gene data show CDR1 as LNHNV and CDR2 as YYDKDF (reference sequence).

This chain connects TRBV2 to TRBJ2-1; 7 bases match TRBD2. The V and J ends lost 3 bases and 7 bases, in that order; junction bases with no gene match: 9. Per germline, CDR1 SNHLY and CDR2 FYNNEI. The CDR3 is made up of 15 amino acids. CDR3 loop: CASSEGRRGGNEQFF. CDR3 bases: TGTGCCAGCAGTGAGGGTCGACGGGGAGGGAATGAGCAGTTCTTC.

The chain links TRBV15 to TRBJ2-7, with D perhaps TRBD2 (5 bases). Germline CDR1 and CDR2: LNHNV and YYDKDF (reference sequence). There are 14 residues in the CDR3. The ends were cut back, 4 bases at V and 1 base at J, with 11 bases in the middle. The chain's CDR3 is CATSNEGESYEQYF. The CDR3 nucleotides read TGTGCCACCAGCAACGAGGGTGAGTCCTACGAGCAGTACTTC.

The gene calls are TRBV25-1 and TRBJ1-2, with a tentative D call TRBD1 (6 bases). Germline loops: CDR1 MGHDK, CDR2 SYGVNS. The CDR3 sequence is 16 residues long. V lost 2 bases to trimming and J lost 8 bases, with 21 bases between them. CDR3 sequence reads: CASSEPRKGQADGYTF. The CDR3 DNA follows: TGTGCCAGCAGTGAACCCAGAAAGGGACAAGCGGACGGCTACACCTTC.

The chain is built from TRBV6-2 or TRBV6-3 and TRBJ2-7, with 9 bases lining up with TRBD1. There are 13 residues in the CDR3. Germline V lookup: CDR1 MNHEY, CDR2 SVGEGT. Trimming cost V 5 bases and J 2 bases; bases outside gene matches: 1. Here the CDR3 reads CASSGTGTYEQYF. The CDR3 bases are TGTGCCAGCAGTGGGACAGGGACCTACGAGCAGTACTTC.

V usage is TRBV27 and J usage is TRBJ1-5, with a tentative D call TRBD1 (5 bases). V was trimmed by 5 bases and J by 16 bases, leaving 27 bases between them. This CDR3 is built from 15 residues. The V gene's germline CDR1 is MNHEY and CDR2 SMNVEV (reference sequence). CDR3 coding DNA: TGTGCCAGCAGTCCGGCCGGGGGAGGTGGTTTAAATTTCCATTTT. This sequence encodes CASSPAGGGGLNFHF.

The chain combines TRBV19 with TRBJ2-3; D possibly corresponds to TRBD2 (6 bases). Trimming removed 5 bases at V and 4 bases at J, with 22 bases between. This CDR3 contains 17 residues. Germline lookup yields CDR1 LNHDA and CDR2 SQIVND (reference sequence). Here the CDR3 DNA reads TGTGCCAGTAGTCGATCTGGGGGGACGCAGGGCGCAGATACGCAGTATTTT. Its translation is CASSRSGGTQGADTQYF. The whole variable domain, remainder taken from reference TRBV19 and TRBJ2-3, is DGGITQSPKYLFRKEGQNVTLSCEQNLNHDAMYWYRQDPGQGLRLIYYSQIVNDFQKGDIAEGYSVSREKKESFPLTVTSAQKNPTAFYLCASSRSGGTQGADTQYFGPGTRLTVL.

The chain links TRBV5-4 to TRBJ2-7, with TRBD2 as a possible D gene (5 bases). Germline V gene sequence: CDR1 SGHNT, CDR2 YYREEE (reference sequence). The CDR3 spans 15 residues. Deletions cut 4 bases from V and 3 bases from J, with 17 bases between. The DNA of the CDR3 is TGTGCCAGCAGCCCCGCGGGCTACGGACTCTACGAGCAGTACTTC. This sequence encodes CASSPAGYGLYEQYF.

The chain recombines TRBV2 with TRBJ1-1, with 7 bases fitting TRBD1. With 5 bases clipped from V and 5 bases from J, the junction kept 5 bases outside the gene matches. The V gene's germline CDR1 is SNHLY and CDR2 FYNNEI. The CDR3 is made up of 13 amino acids. This CDR3 reads CASSRDSQTEAFF. CDR3 DNA: TGTGCCAGCAGTAGGGACAGCCAAACTGAAGCTTTCTTT.